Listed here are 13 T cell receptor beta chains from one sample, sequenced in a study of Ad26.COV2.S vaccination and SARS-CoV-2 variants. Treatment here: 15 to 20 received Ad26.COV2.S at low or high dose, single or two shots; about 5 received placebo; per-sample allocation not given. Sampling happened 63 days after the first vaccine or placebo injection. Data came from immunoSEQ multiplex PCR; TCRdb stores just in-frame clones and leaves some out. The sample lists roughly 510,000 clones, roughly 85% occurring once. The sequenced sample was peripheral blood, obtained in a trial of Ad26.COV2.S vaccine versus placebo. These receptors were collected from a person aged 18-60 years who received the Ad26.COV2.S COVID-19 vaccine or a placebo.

This CDR3 reads CASLAPVTGNTIYF. The DNA of the CDR3 is TGTGCCAGTTTGGCCCCGGTAACTGGAAACACCATATATTTT. The chain couples TRBV30 to TRBJ1-3; D gene uncertain. Trimming cost V 8 bases and J 2 bases, with 16 bases left between them. Per the germline V gene, CDR1 is GTSNPN and CDR2 is SVGIG (reference sequence). CDR3 size: 14 residues.

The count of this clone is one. The CDR3 DNA follows: TGTGCCACCAGCGACGCCGGGGCCACTACCTGGGACACCGGGGAGCTGTTTTTT. Translation: CATSDAGATTWDTGELFF. The chain combines TRBV15 with TRBJ2-2, with D perhaps TRBD1 or TRBD2 (5 bases each). The CDR3 is 18 residues long. The V end lost 5 bases, the J end lost 3 bases, and 22 bases lay between the germline ends. Germline lookup yields CDR1 LNHNV and CDR2 YYDKDF (reference sequence).

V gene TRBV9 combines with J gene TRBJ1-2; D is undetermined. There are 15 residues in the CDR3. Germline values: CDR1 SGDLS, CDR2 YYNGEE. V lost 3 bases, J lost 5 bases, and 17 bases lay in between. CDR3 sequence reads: CASSEGPLLEYGYTF. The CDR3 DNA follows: TGTGCCAGCAGCGAGGGCCCCCTCTTAGAATATGGCTACACCTTC.

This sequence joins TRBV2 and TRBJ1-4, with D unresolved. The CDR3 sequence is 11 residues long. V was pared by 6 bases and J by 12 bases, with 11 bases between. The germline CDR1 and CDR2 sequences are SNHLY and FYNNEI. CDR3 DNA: TGTGCCAGCAGAATATCGGCAGAACTGTTTTTT. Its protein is CASRISAELFF. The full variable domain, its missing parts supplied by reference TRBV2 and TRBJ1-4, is EPEVTQTPSHQVTQMGQEVILRCVPISNHLYFYWYRQILGQKVEFLVSFYNNEISEKSEIFDDQFSVERPDGSNFTLKIRSTKLEDSAMYFCASRISAELFFGSGTQLSVL.

CDR3 sequence: CASSWGEYQETQYF. CDR3 DNA: TGTGCCAGCAGTTGGGGCGAGTACCAAGAGACCCAGTACTTC. The chain recombines TRBV6-2 or TRBV6-3 with TRBJ2-5; maybe TRBD1 (5 bases). V gave up 4 bases and J gave up 0 bases, with 9 bases separating them. CDR3 length equals 14 residues. CDR1 and CDR2 (germline): MNHEY, SVGEGT.

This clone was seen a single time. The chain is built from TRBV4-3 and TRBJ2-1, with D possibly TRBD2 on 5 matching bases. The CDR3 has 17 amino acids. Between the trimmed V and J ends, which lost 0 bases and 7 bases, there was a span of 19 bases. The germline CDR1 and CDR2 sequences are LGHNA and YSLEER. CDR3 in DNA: TGCGCCAGCAGCCAAGAATGGCGGGCCTGGATTGTGAATGAGCAGTTCTTC. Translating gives CASSQEWRAWIVNEQFF.

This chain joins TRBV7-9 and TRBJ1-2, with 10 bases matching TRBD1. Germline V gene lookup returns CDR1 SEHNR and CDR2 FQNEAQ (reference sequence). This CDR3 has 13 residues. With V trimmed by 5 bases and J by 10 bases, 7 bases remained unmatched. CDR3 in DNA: TGTGCCAGCAGCGCCAGGGACAGGGGAGCCTACACCTTC. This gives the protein CASSARDRGAYTF.

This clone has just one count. The CDR3 sequence: CAWSPRPGLAGAWQETQYF. CDR3 coding DNA: TGTGCCTGGAGTCCACGACCGGGACTAGCGGGAGCGTGGCAAGAGACCCAGTACTTC. The chain joins TRBV30 to TRBJ2-5; TRBD2 aligns across 14 bases. This CDR3 contains 19 residues. Germline V gene data show CDR1 as GTSNPN and CDR2 as SVGIG (reference sequence). The ends lost 2 bases at V and 2 bases at J; junction bases unmatched: 13.

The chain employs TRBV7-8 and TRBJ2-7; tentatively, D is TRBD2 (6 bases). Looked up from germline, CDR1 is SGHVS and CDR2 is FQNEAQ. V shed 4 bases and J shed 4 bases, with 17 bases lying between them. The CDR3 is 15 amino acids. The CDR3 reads CASSSYVGSGYEQYF. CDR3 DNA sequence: TGTGCCAGCAGCTCATATGTCGGGAGTGGATACGAGCAGTACTTC.

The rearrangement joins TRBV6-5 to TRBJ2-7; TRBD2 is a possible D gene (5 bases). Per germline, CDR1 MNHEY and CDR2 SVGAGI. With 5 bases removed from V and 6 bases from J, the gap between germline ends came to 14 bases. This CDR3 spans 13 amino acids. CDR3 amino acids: CASSPTQAGEQYF. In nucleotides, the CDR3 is TGTGCCAGCAGTCCTACGCAGGCGGGCGAGCAGTACTTC.

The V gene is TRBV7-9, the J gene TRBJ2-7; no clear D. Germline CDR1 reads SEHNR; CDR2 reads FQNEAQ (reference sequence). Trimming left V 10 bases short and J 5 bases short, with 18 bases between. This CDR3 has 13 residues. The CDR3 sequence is CATRAPTTDEQYF. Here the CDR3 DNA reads TGTGCCACCCGGGCCCCGACGACGGACGAGCAGTACTTC.

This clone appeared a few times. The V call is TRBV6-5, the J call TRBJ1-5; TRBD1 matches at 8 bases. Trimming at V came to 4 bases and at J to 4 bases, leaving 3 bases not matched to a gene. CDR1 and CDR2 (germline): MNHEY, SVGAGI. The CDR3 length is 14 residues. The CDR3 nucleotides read TGTGCCAGCAGTTTACAGGGGGAAAATCAGCCCCAGCATTTT. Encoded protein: CASSLQGENQPQHF.

The CDR3 sequence is CAWNPGVTGELFF. The CDR3 nucleotides read TGTGCCTGGAACCCTGGGGTCACCGGGGAGCTGTTTTTT. The chain carries TRBV30 and TRBJ2-2; D gene ambiguous. Trimming took 4 bases from V and 4 from J, leaving 10 bases between them. Looked up from germline, CDR1 is GTSNPN and CDR2 is SVGIG (reference sequence). This CDR3 contains 13 residues.